This T cell receptor (beta chain) was captured by sequencing in a study of blood T cell repertoires in COVID-19. The length of the CDR3 is 13 residues. Germline V gives CDR1 SQVTM, CDR2 ANQGSEA. Germline trimming cut 6 bases from V and 4 bases from J; bases unmatched to any gene: 6. TCRdb's table, derived via immunoSEQ multiplex PCR, lists solely in-frame clones and lacks some. The profile shows approximately 670,000 clones, over 80% of them singletons. The sequencing input was peripheral blood. This TCR derives from a woman between 18 and 29 years old with acute or convalescent COVID-19. The rearrangement links TRBV29-1 to TRBJ1-2; 9 bases map to TRBD1. The CDR3 loop reads CSVQTGGSYGYTF. CDR3 sequence (DNA): TGCAGCGTCCAGACAGGGGGATCCTATGGCTACACCTTC.